The rows below give T cell receptor beta chains drawn from one sample of a study of blood T cells in healthy people across ages. Each CDR3 protein gets one entry after TCRdb re-called the 5' RACE reads with MiXCR. The sample lists roughly 1.7 million distinct CDR3 sequences, roughly a third occurring once. Source material: blood. The receptors originated from a woman aged 25 to 39 in good health. Each CDR3 is given with its conserved first and last residue. The D gene is left open where the match is weak. Size is stated for part of the rows, as once, few or many counts, or as a class when the clone is expanded.

V gene: TRBV27; J gene: TRBJ2-5; D gene: .; clone size: .; CDR3 protein: CASSSGLVRETQYF; CDR3 DNA: TGTGCCAGCAGTTCAGGGCTGGTACGAGAGACCCAGTACTTC
V gene: TRBV10-3; J gene: TRBJ2-2; D gene: TRBD1; clone size: .; CDR3 protein: CAIRSLGQGLPPGELFF; CDR3 DNA: TGTGCCATCAGGTCACTGGGACAGGGGCTGCCCCCCGGGGAGCTGTTTTTT
V gene: TRBV20-1; J gene: TRBJ1-2; D gene: TRBD1; clone size: many; CDR3 protein: CSAEGQTYNYGYTF; CDR3 DNA: TGCAGTGCCGAGGGACAGACTTATAACTATGGCTACACCTTC
V gene: TRBV7-9; J gene: TRBJ2-1; D gene: .; clone size: many; CDR3 protein: CASSFGTPYNEQFF; CDR3 DNA: TGTGCCAGCAGCTTTGGGACACCCTACAATGAGCAGTTCTTC
V gene: TRBV3-1; J gene: TRBJ1-2; D gene: .; clone size: few; CDR3 protein: CASSLLTLTHGYTF; CDR3 DNA: TGTGCCAGCAGCCTCTTGACCCTAACCCATGGCTACACCTTC
V gene: TRBV12-3/TRBV12-4; J gene: TRBJ2-7; D gene: TRBD1; clone size: few; CDR3 protein: CASSATGGVDEQYF; CDR3 DNA: TGTGCCAGCAGTGCCACAGGGGGCGTCGACGAGCAGTACTTC
V gene: TRBV27; J gene: TRBJ2-1; D gene: .; clone size: .; CDR3 protein: CASSLDSFNSYNEQFF; CDR3 DNA: TGTGCCAGCAGTTTAGACTCCTTCAACTCCTACAATGAGCAGTTCTTC
V gene: TRBV27; J gene: TRBJ2-6; D gene: .; clone size: few; CDR3 protein: CASSSADIPVGGANVLTF; CDR3 DNA: TGTGCCAGCAGTTCAGCGGACATACCAGTGGGAGGTGCCAACGTCCTGACTTTC
V gene: TRBV11-2; J gene: TRBJ2-1; D gene: TRBD2; clone size: .; CDR3 protein: CASSPYRTSGDHEQFF; CDR3 DNA: TGTGCCAGCAGCCCCTACCGGACTAGCGGGGACCATGAGCAGTTCTTC
V gene: TRBV4-1; J gene: TRBJ2-7; D gene: .; clone size: .; CDR3 protein: CASSPYSPSYEQYF; CDR3 DNA: TGCGCCAGCAGTCCGTACAGCCCCTCCTACGAGCAGTACTTC
V gene: TRBV20-1; J gene: TRBJ2-4; D gene: .; clone size: .; CDR3 protein: CSAPLTGIQYF; CDR3 DNA: TGCAGTGCCCCTCTAACTGGCATTCAGTACTTC
V gene: TRBV30; J gene: TRBJ2-1; D gene: TRBD2; clone size: .; CDR3 protein: CAWSVRLAGWNERFF; CDR3 DNA: TGTGCCTGGAGTGTACGACTAGCGGGATGGAATGAGCGGTTCTTC
V gene: TRBV6-6; J gene: TRBJ1-2; D gene: TRBD1; clone size: few; CDR3 protein: CASSSPGGQANYGYTF; CDR3 DNA: TGTGCCAGCAGTTCCCCAGGGGGACAAGCTAACTATGGCTACACCTTC
V gene: TRBV18; J gene: TRBJ1-1; D gene: .; clone size: .; CDR3 protein: CASSGAGNTEAFF; CDR3 DNA: TGTGCCAGCTCGGGCGCGGGGAACACTGAAGCTTTCTTT
V gene: TRBV7-2; J gene: TRBJ2-1; D gene: .; clone size: .; CDR3 protein: CASSLASDYQRHNEQFF; CDR3 DNA: TGTGCCAGCAGCTTAGCCTCGGACTACCAACGCCACAATGAGCAGTTCTTC
V gene: TRBV5-1; J gene: TRBJ2-6; D gene: .; clone size: .; CDR3 protein: CASSLGGQSSGANVLTF; CDR3 DNA: TGCGCCAGCAGCTTAGGGGGGCAAAGCTCTGGGGCCAACGTCCTGACTTTC
V gene: TRBV21-1; J gene: TRBJ2-1; D gene: .; clone size: .; CDR3 protein: CASSKIYSLNEQFF; CDR3 DNA: TGTGCCAGCAGCAAAATTTACAGCCTCAATGAGCAGTTCTTC
V gene: TRBV20-1; J gene: TRBJ2-1; D gene: TRBD2; clone size: .; CDR3 protein: CSARTSGNWNNEQFF; CDR3 DNA: TGCAGTGCGCGGACTAGCGGGAATTGGAACAATGAGCAGTTCTTC
V gene: TRBV9; J gene: TRBJ2-7; D gene: .; clone size: .; CDR3 protein: CASSGQHYEQYF; CDR3 DNA: TGTGCCAGCAGCGGACAGCACTACGAGCAGTACTTC
V gene: TRBV2; J gene: TRBJ2-5; D gene: TRBD2; clone size: .; CDR3 protein: CASSLGDAGVRQETQYF; CDR3 DNA: TGTGCCAGCAGTTTGGGCGACGCGGGAGTGCGGCAAGAGACCCAGTACTTC
V gene: TRBV20-1; J gene: TRBJ1-1; D gene: TRBD1; clone size: .; CDR3 protein: CSARDPGQGGNEAFF; CDR3 DNA: TGCAGTGCTAGAGATCCTGGACAGGGTGGTAATGAAGCTTTCTTT
V gene: TRBV28; J gene: TRBJ1-2; D gene: .; clone size: .; CDR3 protein: CASTHYKPGRTYGYTF; CDR3 DNA: TGTGCCAGCACCCATTACAAACCGGGACGGACCTATGGCTACACCTTC
V gene: TRBV7-6; J gene: TRBJ2-1; D gene: .; clone size: many; CDR3 protein: CASSFGLGGEQFF; CDR3 DNA: TGTGCCAGCAGTTTTGGTCTCGGCGGGGAGCAGTTCTTC
V gene: TRBV20-1; J gene: TRBJ2-1; D gene: TRBD1; clone size: few; CDR3 protein: CSARDSRGQGRNEQFF; CDR3 DNA: TGCAGTGCTAGAGATAGCCGGGGACAGGGGAGGAATGAGCAGTTCTTC
V gene: TRBV5-4; J gene: TRBJ2-5; D gene: .; clone size: few; CDR3 protein: CASHDGGAETQYF; CDR3 DNA: TGTGCCAGCCACGATGGGGGGGCAGAGACCCAGTACTTC
V gene: TRBV29-1; J gene: TRBJ1-5; D gene: TRBD1; clone size: .; CDR3 protein: CSVGNTGGQPQHF; CDR3 DNA: TGCAGCGTTGGGAATACAGGGGGCCAGCCCCAGCATTTT
V gene: TRBV7-2; J gene: TRBJ1-2; D gene: .; clone size: .; CDR3 protein: CASSVGTVGGYGYTF; CDR3 DNA: TGTGCCAGCAGCGTCGGGACCGTCGGGGGCTATGGCTACACCTTC
V gene: TRBV12-3/TRBV12-4; J gene: TRBJ2-7; D gene: TRBD1; clone size: .; CDR3 protein: CASSPRDRVAYEQYF; CDR3 DNA: TGTGCCAGCAGCCCCCGGGACAGGGTAGCCTACGAGCAGTACTTC
V gene: TRBV5-1; J gene: TRBJ2-3; D gene: TRBD2; clone size: few; CDR3 protein: CASSLGSSGGSTDTQYF; CDR3 DNA: TGCGCCAGCAGCTTGGGTTCTAGCGGGGGGAGCACAGATACGCAGTATTTT
V gene: TRBV18; J gene: TRBJ2-5; D gene: TRBD1; clone size: few; CDR3 protein: CASSPDDRAEETQYF; CDR3 DNA: TGTGCCAGCTCACCAGATGACAGGGCAGAAGAGACCCAGTACTTC
V gene: TRBV30; J gene: TRBJ2-4; D gene: TRBD2; clone size: .; CDR3 protein: CASDLRTSGNGAKNIQYF; CDR3 DNA: TGTGCCTCAGACCTGAGGACTAGCGGAAATGGGGCCAAAAACATTCAGTACTTC
V gene: TRBV20-1; J gene: TRBJ2-1; D gene: TRBD2; clone size: .; CDR3 protein: CSAQRAGSSYNEQFF; CDR3 DNA: TGCAGTGCTCAACGAGCGGGGAGCTCCTACAATGAGCAGTTCTTC
V gene: TRBV3-1; J gene: TRBJ2-7; D gene: TRBD2; clone size: few; CDR3 protein: CASSHRGGYEQYF; CDR3 DNA: TGTGCCAGCAGCCACCGCGGGGGATACGAGCAGTACTTC
V gene: TRBV7-8; J gene: TRBJ1-2; D gene: .; clone size: .; CDR3 protein: CASSADRIGGGYTF; CDR3 DNA: TGTGCCAGCAGCGCGGACAGAATAGGGGGGGGCTACACCTTC
V gene: TRBV7-3; J gene: TRBJ2-1; D gene: TRBD2; clone size: .; CDR3 protein: CASSLSTSLEGEQFF; CDR3 DNA: TGTGCCAGCAGCCTGTCGACTAGCTTGGAGGGTGAGCAGTTCTTC
V gene: TRBV20-1; J gene: TRBJ2-1; D gene: .; clone size: .; CDR3 protein: CSARDRRGSYNEQFF; CDR3 DNA: TGCAGTGCTAGAGATCGGAGGGGGTCCTACAATGAGCAGTTCTTC
V gene: TRBV14; J gene: TRBJ1-1; D gene: .; clone size: .; CDR3 protein: CASSQRGSTEAFF; CDR3 DNA: TGTGCCAGCAGCCAACGGGGGAGCACTGAAGCTTTCTTT
V gene: TRBV12-3/TRBV12-4; J gene: TRBJ2-1; D gene: .; clone size: .; CDR3 protein: CASRTQGSSYNEQFF; CDR3 DNA: TGTGCCAGCAGGACCCAGGGCAGCTCCTACAATGAGCAGTTCTTC
V gene: TRBV5-1; J gene: TRBJ2-3; D gene: .; clone size: .; CDR3 protein: CASSLETNTDTQYF; CDR3 DNA: TGCGCCAGCAGCCTCGAGACTAACACAGATACGCAGTATTTT
V gene: TRBV7-9; J gene: TRBJ2-3; D gene: TRBD2; clone size: few; CDR3 protein: CASSLLLAGIEDTQYF; CDR3 DNA: TGTGCCAGCAGCTTACTCCTAGCGGGGATAGAAGATACGCAGTATTTT
V gene: TRBV5-1; J gene: TRBJ2-1; D gene: .; clone size: .; CDR3 protein: CASWDIYNEQFF; CDR3 DNA: TGCGCCAGCTGGGACATATACAATGAGCAGTTCTTC
V gene: TRBV7-7; J gene: TRBJ2-7; D gene: .; clone size: .; CDR3 protein: CASSSQSGVQQYF; CDR3 DNA: TGTGCCAGCAGCTCGCAATCTGGGGTCCAGCAGTACTTC
V gene: TRBV7-2; J gene: TRBJ2-7; D gene: TRBD2; clone size: many; CDR3 protein: CASSLTLLAGYEQYF; CDR3 DNA: TGTGCCAGCAGCTTAACTCTCCTAGCGGGCTACGAGCAGTACTTC
V gene: TRBV7-9; J gene: TRBJ2-1; D gene: TRBD1; clone size: .; CDR3 protein: CASRDQIGTGSDEQFF; CDR3 DNA: TGTGCCAGCAGGGATCAAATCGGGACAGGGAGCGATGAGCAGTTCTTC
V gene: TRBV7-2; J gene: TRBJ2-3; D gene: TRBD2; clone size: once; CDR3 protein: CASSLVGRSGGARDTQYF; CDR3 DNA: TGTGCCAGCAGCTTAGTGGGTAGGAGCGGGGGGGCCAGGGATACGCAGTATTTT
V gene: TRBV2; J gene: TRBJ2-7; D gene: .; clone size: .; CDR3 protein: CASTQGPRLEQYF; CDR3 DNA: TGTGCCAGCACCCAAGGACCGCGTCTCGAGCAGTACTTC
V gene: TRBV20-1; J gene: TRBJ2-7; D gene: TRBD1; clone size: many; CDR3 protein: CSAHGQGASYEQYF; CDR3 DNA: TGCAGTGCTCATGGACAGGGGGCCTCCTACGAGCAGTACTTC
V gene: TRBV2; J gene: TRBJ2-6; D gene: .; clone size: .; CDR3 protein: CASRDPGGPGANVLTF; CDR3 DNA: TGTGCCAGCAGGGACCCCGGAGGGCCCGGGGCCAACGTCCTGACTTTC
V gene: TRBV28; J gene: TRBJ2-2; D gene: TRBD1; clone size: .; CDR3 protein: CASSCGTGEAGELFF; CDR3 DNA: TGTGCCAGCAGTTGCGGGACAGGTGAAGCCGGGGAGCTGTTTTTT